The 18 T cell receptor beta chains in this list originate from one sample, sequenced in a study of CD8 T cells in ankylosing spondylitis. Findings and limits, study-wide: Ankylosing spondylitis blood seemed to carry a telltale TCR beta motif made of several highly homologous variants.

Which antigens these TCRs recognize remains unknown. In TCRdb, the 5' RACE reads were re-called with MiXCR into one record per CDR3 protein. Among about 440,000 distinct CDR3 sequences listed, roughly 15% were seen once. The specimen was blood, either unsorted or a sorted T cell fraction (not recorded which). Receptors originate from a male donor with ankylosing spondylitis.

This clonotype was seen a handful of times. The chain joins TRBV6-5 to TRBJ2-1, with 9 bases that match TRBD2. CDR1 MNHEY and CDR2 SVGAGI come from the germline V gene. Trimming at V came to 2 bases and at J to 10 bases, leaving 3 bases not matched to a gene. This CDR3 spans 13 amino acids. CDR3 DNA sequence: TGTGCCAGCAGTTACGGGACTAGCTCCGAGCAGTTCTTC. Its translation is CASSYGTSSEQFF.

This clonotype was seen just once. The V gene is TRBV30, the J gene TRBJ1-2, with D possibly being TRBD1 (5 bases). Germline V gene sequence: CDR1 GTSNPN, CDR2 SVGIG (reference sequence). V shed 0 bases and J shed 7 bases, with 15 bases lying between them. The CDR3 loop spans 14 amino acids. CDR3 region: CAWSVRKGIGGYTF. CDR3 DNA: TGTGCCTGGAGTGTACGGAAGGGGATAGGTGGCTACACCTTC.

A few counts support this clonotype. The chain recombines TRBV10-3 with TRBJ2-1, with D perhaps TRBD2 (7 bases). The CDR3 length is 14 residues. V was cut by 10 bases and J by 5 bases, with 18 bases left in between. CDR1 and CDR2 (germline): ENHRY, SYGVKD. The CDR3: CASRGGPEDNEQFF. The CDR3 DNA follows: TGTGCCAGCCGCGGGGGCCCCGAGGACAATGAGCAGTTCTTC.

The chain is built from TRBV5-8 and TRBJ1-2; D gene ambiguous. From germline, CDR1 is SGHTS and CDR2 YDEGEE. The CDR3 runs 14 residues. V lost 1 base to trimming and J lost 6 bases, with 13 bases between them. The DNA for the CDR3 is TGTGCCAGCAGCTTGTCTGGGAAACCGAATGGCTACACCTTC. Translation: CASSLSGKPNGYTF.

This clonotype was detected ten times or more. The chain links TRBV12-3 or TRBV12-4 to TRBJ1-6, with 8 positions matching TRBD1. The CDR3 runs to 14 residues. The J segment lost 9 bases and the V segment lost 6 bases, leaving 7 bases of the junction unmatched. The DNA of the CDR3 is TGTGCCAGCAGCTCCGACAGGGGTAGTTCACCCCTCCACTTT. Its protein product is CASSSDRGSSPLHF.

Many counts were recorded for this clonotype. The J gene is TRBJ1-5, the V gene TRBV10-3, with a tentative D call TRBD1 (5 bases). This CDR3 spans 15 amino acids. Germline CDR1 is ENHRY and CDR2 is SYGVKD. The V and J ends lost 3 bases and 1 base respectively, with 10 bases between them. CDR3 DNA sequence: TGTGCCATCAGTGATTCAGGGTTAAGCAATCAGCCCCAGCATTTT. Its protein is CAISDSGLSNQPQHF.

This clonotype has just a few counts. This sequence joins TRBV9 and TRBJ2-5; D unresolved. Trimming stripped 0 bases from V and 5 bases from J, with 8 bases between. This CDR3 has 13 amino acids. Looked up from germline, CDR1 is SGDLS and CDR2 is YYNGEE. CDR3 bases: TGTGCCAGCAGCGTAGGAGGCGTGGAGACCCAGTACTTC. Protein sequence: CASSVGGVETQYF.

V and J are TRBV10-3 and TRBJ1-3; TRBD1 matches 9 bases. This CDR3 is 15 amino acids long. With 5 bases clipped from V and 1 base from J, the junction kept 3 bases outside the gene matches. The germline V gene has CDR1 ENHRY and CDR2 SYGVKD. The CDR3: CAISTTGGSGNTIYF. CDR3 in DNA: TGTGCCATCAGTACGACAGGGGGATCTGGAAACACCATATATTTT.

The CDR3 DNA follows: TGTGCCAGCAGTACCACGGGACTTTACTCCTACGAGCAGTACTTC. Amino acids: CASSTTGLYSYEQYF. This sequence joins TRBV2 and TRBJ2-7, with a tentative D call TRBD2 (6 bases). The V and J ends lost 5 bases and 0 bases respectively, with 14 bases between them. Germline-derived CDR1 and CDR2 are SNHLY and FYNNEI. CDR3 length equals 15 residues.

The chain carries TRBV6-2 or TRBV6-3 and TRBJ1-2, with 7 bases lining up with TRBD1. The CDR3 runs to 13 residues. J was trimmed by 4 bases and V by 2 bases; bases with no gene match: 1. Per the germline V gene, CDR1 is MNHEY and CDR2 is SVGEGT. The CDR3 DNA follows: TGTGCCAGCAGTTACGGGACAGTCTATGGCTACACCTTC. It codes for CASSYGTVYGYTF.

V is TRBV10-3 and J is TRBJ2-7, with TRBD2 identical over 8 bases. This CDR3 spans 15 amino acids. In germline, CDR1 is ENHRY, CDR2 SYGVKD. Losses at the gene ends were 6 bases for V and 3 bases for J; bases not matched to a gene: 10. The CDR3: CAIRAGPGGGYEQYF. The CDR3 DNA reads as TGTGCCATCAGAGCTGGACCGGGGGGGGGCTACGAGCAGTACTTC.

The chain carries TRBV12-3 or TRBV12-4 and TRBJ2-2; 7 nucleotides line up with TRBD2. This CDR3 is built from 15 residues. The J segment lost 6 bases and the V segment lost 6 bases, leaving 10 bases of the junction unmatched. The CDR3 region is CASRWSGGRPGELFF. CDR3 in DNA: TGTGCCAGCAGATGGTCGGGGGGACGCCCCGGGGAGCTGTTTTTT.

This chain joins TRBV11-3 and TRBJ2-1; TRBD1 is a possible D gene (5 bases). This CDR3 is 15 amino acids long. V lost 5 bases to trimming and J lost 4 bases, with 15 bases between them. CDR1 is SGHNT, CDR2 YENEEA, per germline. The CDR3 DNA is TGTGCCAGCAGCATACAGGCGACAAGTTACAATGAGCAGTTCTTC. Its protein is CASSIQATSYNEQFF.

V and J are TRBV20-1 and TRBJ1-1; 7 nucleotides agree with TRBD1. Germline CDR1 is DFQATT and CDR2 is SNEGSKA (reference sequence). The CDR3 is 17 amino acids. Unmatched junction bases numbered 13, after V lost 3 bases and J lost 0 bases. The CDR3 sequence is CSARDRISGGLNTEAFF. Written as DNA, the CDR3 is TGCAGTGCTAGGGACAGAATTTCAGGGGGACTGAACACTGAAGCTTTCTTT.

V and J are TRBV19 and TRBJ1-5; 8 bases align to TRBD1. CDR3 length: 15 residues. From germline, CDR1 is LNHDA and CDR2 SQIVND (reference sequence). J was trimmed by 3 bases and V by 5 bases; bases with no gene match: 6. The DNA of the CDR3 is TGTGCCAGTAGTTCCGGACAGGGTTACAATCAGCCCCAGCATTTT. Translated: CASSSGQGYNQPQHF.

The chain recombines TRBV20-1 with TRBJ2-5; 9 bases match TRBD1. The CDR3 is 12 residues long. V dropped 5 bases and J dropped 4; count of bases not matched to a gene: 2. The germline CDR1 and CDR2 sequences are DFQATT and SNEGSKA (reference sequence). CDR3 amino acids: CSAWTGAETQYF. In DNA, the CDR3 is TGCAGTGCTTGGACAGGGGCAGAGACCCAGTACTTC.

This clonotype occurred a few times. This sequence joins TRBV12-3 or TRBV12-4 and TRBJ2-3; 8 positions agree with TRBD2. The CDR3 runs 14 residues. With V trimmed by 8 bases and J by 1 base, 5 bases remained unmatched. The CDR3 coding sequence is TGTGCCAGCCGCGGGGGGAAGGGCACAGATACGCAGTATTTT. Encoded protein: CASRGGKGTDTQYF.

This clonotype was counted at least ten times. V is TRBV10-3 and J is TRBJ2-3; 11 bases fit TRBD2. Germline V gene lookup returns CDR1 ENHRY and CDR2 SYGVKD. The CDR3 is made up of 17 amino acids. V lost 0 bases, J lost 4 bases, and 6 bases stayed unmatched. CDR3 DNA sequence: TGTGCCATCAGTGAGTCTGCTAGCGGGGGGACGGCAGATACGCAGTATTTT. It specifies CAISESASGGTADTQYF.